This entry lists 17 T cell receptor beta chains sequenced from one sample in a study of blood T cell repertoires in COVID-19. Clones were read by immunoSEQ multiplex PCR, and TCRdb kept only the in-frame ones, dropping some. The sample consists of about 220,000 clones, around 80% of them appearing once. Sequencing used peripheral blood. The source of these receptors is a woman in her 70s with acute or convalescent COVID-19.

The chain has TRBV7-2 and TRBJ2-2, with a tentative D call TRBD2 (7 bases). The V end lost 8 bases, the J end lost 4 bases, and 23 bases lay between the germline ends. CDR3 size: 17 residues. Germline V lookup: CDR1 SGHTA, CDR2 FQGNSA. CDR3 nucleotide sequence: TGTGCCAGCCGATCAAACCGGGCGGGGGCCGTCACCGGGGAGCTGTTTTTT. Its protein product is CASRSNRAGAVTGELFF.

Details on this clone: The same CDR3 can be traced to other DNA sequences in this sample. The J gene is TRBJ1-1, the V gene TRBV19, with D unclear. From germline, CDR1 is LNHDA and CDR2 SQIVND (reference sequence). CDR3 length equals 15 residues. Trimming took off 3 bases at V and 2 bases at J, with 13 bases between the two ends. CDR3: CASSISAAGNTEAFF. The CDR3 bases are TGTGCCAGTAGTATCTCCGCAGCGGGCAACACTGAAGCTTTCTTT. Combining the CDR3 with reference TRBV19 and TRBJ1-1 gives the whole variable domain DGGITQSPKYLFRKEGQNVTLSCEQNLNHDAMYWYRQDPGQGLRLIYYSQIVNDFQKGDIAEGYSVSREKKESFPLTVTSAQKNPTAFYLCASSISAAGNTEAFFGQGTRLTVV.

This sequence joins TRBV18 and TRBJ2-3, with 9 nucleotides matching TRBD1. CDR3 length: 16 amino acids. Trimming cost V 6 bases and J 5 bases; bases outside gene matches: 12. The germline gives CDR1 KGHSH, CDR2 LQKENI. The CDR3 spells CASSRSQDRGIDTQYF. The CDR3 nucleotides are TGTGCCAGCTCCCGATCGCAGGACAGGGGAATAGATACGCAGTATTTT. Using reference TRBV18 and TRBJ2-3 for the parts outside the CDR3, the full variable domain is NAGVMQNPRHLVRRRGQEARLRCSPMKGHSHVYWYRQLPEEGLKFMVYLQKENIIDESGMPKERFSAEFPKEGPSILRIQQVVRGDSAAYFCASSRSQDRGIDTQYFGPGTRLTVL.

This clone was seen only a few times. The CDR3 DNA follows: TGTGCCAGCAGCTTCGGCAGGGGGACTGAAGCTTTCTTT. Its protein product is CASSFGRGTEAFF. This rearrangement joins TRBV5-5 to TRBJ1-1; TRBD1 matches 7 bases. The CDR3 spans 13 residues. V shed 2 bases, J shed 5 bases, and the junction held 3 bases outside the gene matches. CDR1 is SGHKS, CDR2 YYEKEE, per germline (reference sequence).

J is TRBJ1-5 and V is TRBV2; the D gene is possibly TRBD1 (6 bases). The length of the CDR3 is 15 residues. The V gene lost 1 base and the J gene lost 4 bases, with 11 bases spanning the gap. In germline, CDR1 is SNHLY, CDR2 FYNNEI. CDR3 loop: CASSEGTVANQPQHF. As DNA, the CDR3 is TGTGCCAGCAGTGAAGGGACAGTAGCTAATCAGCCCCAGCATTTT.

The chain uses TRBV24-1 and TRBJ2-1; 7 positions agree with TRBD2. The junction had 10 bases not matched to a gene; V was cut back by 0 bases and J by 6 bases. Germline V gene lookup returns CDR1 KGHDR and CDR2 SFDVKD. The length of the CDR3 is 17 residues. As DNA, the CDR3 is TGTGCCACCAGTGATTTGGGGGGGGACTCCCCCGGCAATGAGCAGTTCTTC. Its translation: CATSDLGGDSPGNEQFF.

The rearrangement uses TRBV7-9 and TRBJ1-2; 7 bases are shared with TRBD1. Germline V CDR1 and CDR2: SEHNR, FQNEAQ (reference sequence). The V gene end was trimmed by 4 bases and the J gene end by 6 bases; junction bases not matched to a gene: 5. This CDR3 has 13 residues. The CDR3 DNA reads as TGTGCCAGCAGCTCCGGGACAGAAAATGGCTACACCTTC. Its translation: CASSSGTENGYTF.

The rearrangement links TRBV6-6 to TRBJ1-2, with D possibly matching TRBD1 (5 bases). This CDR3 is 13 amino acids long. Germline loops: CDR1 MNHNY, CDR2 SVGAGI (reference sequence). V lost 2 bases, J lost 8 bases, and 12 bases lay in between. The CDR3 reads CASSYDPGYGYTF. The CDR3 nucleotides read TGTGCCAGCAGTTACGATCCAGGGTACGGCTACACCTTC.

The chain joins TRBV7-8 to TRBJ2-2; possible D gene TRBD2, 5 bases. Germline V gene data show CDR1 as SGHVS and CDR2 as FQNEAQ. V shed 2 bases and J shed 6 bases, with 13 bases lying between them. The CDR3 sequence is 15 residues long. CDR3 loop: CASSLRTGKAGELFF. Here the CDR3 DNA reads TGTGCCAGCAGCTTAAGGACGGGGAAAGCCGGGGAGCTGTTTTTT. Full variable domain (missing parts from reference TRBV7-8 and TRBJ2-2): GAGVSQSPRYKVAKRGQDVALRCDPISGHVSLFWYQQALGQGPEFLTYFQNEAQLDKSGLPSDRFFAERPEGSVSTLKIQRTQQEDSAVYLCASSLRTGKAGELFFGEGSRLTVL.

The chain combines TRBV20-1 with TRBJ1-1; possible D gene TRBD1, 5 bases. Germline CDR1 reads DFQATT; CDR2 reads SNEGSKA (reference sequence). V lost 3 bases and J lost 5, with 13 bases in between. CDR3 length: 13 residues. DNA of the CDR3: TGCAGTGCTAGTATGGGGCGGTGGACTGAAGCTTTCTTT. Translated: CSASMGRWTEAFF.

The chain employs TRBV7-2 and TRBJ2-3, with 11 bases matching TRBD2. The CDR3 loop spans 16 amino acids. The germline V gene has CDR1 SGHTA and CDR2 FQGNSA. V shed 5 bases and J 6 bases; nucleotides not matched to a gene: 10. The CDR3 DNA sequence: TGTGCCAGCAGCCGGGCTCTAGCGGGGGGCTGGGATACGCAGTATTTT. Amino acids: CASSRALAGGWDTQYF.

This chain connects TRBV7-8 to TRBJ1-3; D unresolved. V lost 5 bases and J 9 bases, leaving 14 bases between the germline ends. CDR1 is SGHVS and CDR2 is FQNEAQ in the germline V gene. CDR3 size: 13 residues. The CDR3 DNA follows: TGTGCCAGCAGCCCAGGTTTCTCGAGCACCATATATTTT. Translating it yields CASSPGFSSTIYF.

V and J are TRBV12-3 or TRBV12-4 and TRBJ1-1, with no clear D. V dropped 3 bases and J dropped 3 bases, with 8 bases sitting between them. CDR3 length: 13 residues. The CDR3 region has the DNA TGTGCCAGCAGTTTTGGCGGGTACACTGAAGCTTTCTTT. This sequence encodes CASSFGGYTEAFF.

This chain joins TRBV5-1 and TRBJ2-7; 9 bases map to TRBD1. CDR1 and CDR2 from the germline V gene are SGHRS and YFSETQ. This CDR3 region has 14 residues. Germline trimming cut 3 bases from V and 0 bases from J; bases unmatched to any gene: 1. CDR3 nucleotides: TGCGCCAGCAGCTGGACAGGGGACTCCTACGAGCAGTACTTC. Translated: CASSWTGDSYEQYF.

This chain uses TRBV21-1 with TRBJ1-1. TRBV21-1 is a known pseudogene. The length of the CDR3 is 13 residues. For the CDR3, the DNA is TGTGCCAGCAGCAAAGAAGCGGGCACTGAAGCTTTCTTT. This gives the protein CASSKEAGTEAFF.

The chain links TRBV10-1 to TRBJ2-7, with D possibly matching TRBD1 (5 bases). This CDR3 is 14 amino acids long. The V end lost 7 bases, the J end lost 2 bases, and 15 bases lay between the germline ends. CDR1 and CDR2 from the germline V gene are WNHNN and SYGVQD (reference sequence). In DNA form, the CDR3 reads TGCGCCAGCACCGAAGGCGCAGGGCCCTACGAGCAGTACTTC. Translation gives CASTEGAGPYEQYF.

The chain employs TRBV24-1 and TRBJ2-3; no definite D call. This CDR3 has 12 residues. CDR1 and CDR2 from the germline V gene are KGHDR and SFDVKD. The V and J ends lost 6 bases and 0 bases respectively, with 3 bases between them. The chain's CDR3 is CATSISTDTQYF. In DNA form, the CDR3 reads TGTGCCACCAGTATAAGCACAGATACGCAGTATTTT.